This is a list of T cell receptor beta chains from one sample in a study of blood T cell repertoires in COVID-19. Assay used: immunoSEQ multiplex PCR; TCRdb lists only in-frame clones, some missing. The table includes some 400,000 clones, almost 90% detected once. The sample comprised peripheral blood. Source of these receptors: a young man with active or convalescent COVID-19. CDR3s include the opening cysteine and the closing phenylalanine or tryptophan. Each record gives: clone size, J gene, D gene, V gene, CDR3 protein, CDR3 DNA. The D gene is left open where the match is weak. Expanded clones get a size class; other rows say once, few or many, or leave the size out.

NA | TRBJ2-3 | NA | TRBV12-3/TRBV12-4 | CASAETADTQYF | TGTGCCAGCGCGGAAACCGCGGATACGCAGTATTTT
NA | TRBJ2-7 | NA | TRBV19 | CASSIGIGVAGLYEQYF | TGTGCCAGTAGTATAGGGATCGGTGTGGCAGGACTGTACGAGCAGTACTTC
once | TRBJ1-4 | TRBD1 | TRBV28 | CASSIHRGVNEKLFF | TGTGCCAGCAGTATCCACAGGGGGGTTAATGAAAAACTGTTTTTT
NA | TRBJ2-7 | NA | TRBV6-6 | CASSYPARGYEQYF | TGTGCCAGCAGTTACCCGGCTAGGGGGTACGAGCAGTACTTC
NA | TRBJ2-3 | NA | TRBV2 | CASSEDRLSTDTQYF | TGTGCCAGCAGCGAGGACAGACTGAGCACAGATACGCAGTATTTT
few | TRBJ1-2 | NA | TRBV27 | CASSPSANYGYTF | TGTGCCAGCAGTCCCTCAGCTAACTATGGCTACACCTTC
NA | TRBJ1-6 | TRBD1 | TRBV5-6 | CASSLGQLNSPLHF | TGTGCCAGCAGCCTGGGACAGCTTAATTCACCCCTCCACTTT
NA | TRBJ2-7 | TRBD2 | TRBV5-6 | CASSLGSGGAVGEQYF | TGTGCCAGCAGCTTGGGTAGCGGGGGGGCGGTGGGTGAGCAGTACTTC
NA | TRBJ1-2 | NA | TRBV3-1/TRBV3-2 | CASSQDDARGAGYTF | TGTGCCAGCAGCCAAGATGACGCCAGGGGAGCTGGCTACACCTTC
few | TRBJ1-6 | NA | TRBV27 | CASGIGSVEDNSPLHF | TGTGCCAGCGGGATCGGGTCGGTGGAGGATAATTCACCCCTCCACTTT
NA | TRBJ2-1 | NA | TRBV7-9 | CASSPVPSSYNEQFF | TGTGCCAGCAGCCCGGTCCCGAGCTCCTACAATGAGCAGTTCTTC
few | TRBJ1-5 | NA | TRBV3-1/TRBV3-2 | CASTGSGGRASNQPQHF | TGTGCCAGCACCGGATCGGGGGGGCGGGCAAGCAATCAGCCCCAGCATTTT
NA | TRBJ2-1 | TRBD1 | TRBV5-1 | CASWRTGGHSSYNEQFF | TGCGCCAGCTGGAGGACAGGGGGACATAGCTCCTACAATGAGCAGTTCTTC
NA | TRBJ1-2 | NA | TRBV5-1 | CASSLDVGEGPNYGYTF | TGCGCCAGCAGCTTGGACGTAGGGGAGGGACCTAACTATGGCTACACCTTC
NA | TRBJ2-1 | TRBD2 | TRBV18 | CASSPGVFTSGIRNEQFF | TGTGCCAGCTCTCCAGGCGTTTTTACTAGCGGGATACGTAATGAGCAGTTCTTC
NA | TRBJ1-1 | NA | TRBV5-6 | CASSLVSGMTEAFF | TGTGCCAGCAGCTTAGTATCGGGGATGACTGAAGCTTTCTTT